The clone carrying this TCR beta chain was seen only a few times. As yet, its antigen is unknown. This sample is part of a study of T-cell reconstitution after alpha-beta-depleted transplantation in children. Study findings and constraints: After one year, T-cell counts and TCRbeta diversity mostly came from new T cells.

V shed 6 bases and J 0 bases; nucleotides not matched to a gene: 4. The CDR3 loop spans 15 amino acids. Preparation of the TCRbeta library was carried out with unique molecular identifiers. From the PCR reads, TCRdb called clonotypes with MiXCR, one entry per CDR3 protein. The table includes around 440,000 distinct CDR3 sequences, 15% to 20% detected once. The clonotype originates from a boy younger than two who had a stem cell transplant for Wiskott-Aldrich syndrome, so the T cells may come from the graft donor. V is TRBV12-3 or TRBV12-4 and J is TRBJ2-7, with 11 bases lining up with TRBD2. Sample: PBMCs, mostly from graft donor cells, taken 360 days after TCRalphabeta/CD19-depleted stem cell transplant. This CDR3 is CASRNSGGGSYEQYF. Written as DNA, the CDR3 is TGTGCCAGCAGGAATAGCGGGGGGGGCTCCTACGAGCAGTACTTC.